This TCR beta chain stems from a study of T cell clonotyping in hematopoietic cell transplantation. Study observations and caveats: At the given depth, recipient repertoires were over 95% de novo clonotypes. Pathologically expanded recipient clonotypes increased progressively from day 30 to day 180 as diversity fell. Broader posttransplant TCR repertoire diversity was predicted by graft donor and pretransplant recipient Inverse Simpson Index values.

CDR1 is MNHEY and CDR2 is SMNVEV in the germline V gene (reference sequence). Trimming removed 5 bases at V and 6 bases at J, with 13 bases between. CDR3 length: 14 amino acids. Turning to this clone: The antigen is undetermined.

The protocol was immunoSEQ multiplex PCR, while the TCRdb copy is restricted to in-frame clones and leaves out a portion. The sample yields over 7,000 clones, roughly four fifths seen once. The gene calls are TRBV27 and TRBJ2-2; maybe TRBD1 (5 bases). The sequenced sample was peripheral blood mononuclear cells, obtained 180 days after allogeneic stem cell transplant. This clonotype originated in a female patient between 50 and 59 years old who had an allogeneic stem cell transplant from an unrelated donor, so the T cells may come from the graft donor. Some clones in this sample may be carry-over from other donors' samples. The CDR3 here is CASSLREIPGELFF. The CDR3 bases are TGTGCCAGCAGTCTCAGGGAAATCCCCGGGGAGCTGTTTTTT.